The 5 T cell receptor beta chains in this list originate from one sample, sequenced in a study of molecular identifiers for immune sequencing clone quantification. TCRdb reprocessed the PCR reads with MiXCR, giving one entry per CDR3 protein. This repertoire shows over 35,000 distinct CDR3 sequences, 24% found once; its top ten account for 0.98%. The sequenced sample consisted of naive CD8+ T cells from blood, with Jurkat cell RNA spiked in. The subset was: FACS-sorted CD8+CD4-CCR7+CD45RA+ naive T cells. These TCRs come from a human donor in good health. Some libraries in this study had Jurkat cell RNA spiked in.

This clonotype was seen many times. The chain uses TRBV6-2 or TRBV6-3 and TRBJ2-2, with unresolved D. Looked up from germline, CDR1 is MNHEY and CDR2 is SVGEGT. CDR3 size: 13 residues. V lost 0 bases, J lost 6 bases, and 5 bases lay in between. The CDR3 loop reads CASSYSSPGELFF. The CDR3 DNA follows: TGTGCCAGCAGTTACTCGTCCCCCGGGGAGCTGTTTTTT.

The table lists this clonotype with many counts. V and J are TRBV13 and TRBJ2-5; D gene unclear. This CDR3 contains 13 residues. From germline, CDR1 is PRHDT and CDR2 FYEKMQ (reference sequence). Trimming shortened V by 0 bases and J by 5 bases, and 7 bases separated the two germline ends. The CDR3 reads CASSLGLTETQYF. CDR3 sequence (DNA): TGTGCCAGCAGCTTAGGACTCACGGAGACCCAGTACTTC. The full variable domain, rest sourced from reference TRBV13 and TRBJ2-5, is AAGVIQSPRHLIKEKRETATLKCYPIPRHDTVYWYQQGPGQDPQFLISFYEKMQSDKGSIPDRFSAQQFSDYHSELNMSSLELGDSALYFCASSLGLTETQYFGPGTRLLVL.

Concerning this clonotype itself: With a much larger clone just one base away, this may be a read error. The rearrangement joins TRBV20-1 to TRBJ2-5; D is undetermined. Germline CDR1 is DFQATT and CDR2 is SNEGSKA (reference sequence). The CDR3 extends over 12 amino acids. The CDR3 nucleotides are TGCAGTGCTAGAGGTGGGGAAGAGAGCCAGTACTTC. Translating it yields CSARGGEESQYF.

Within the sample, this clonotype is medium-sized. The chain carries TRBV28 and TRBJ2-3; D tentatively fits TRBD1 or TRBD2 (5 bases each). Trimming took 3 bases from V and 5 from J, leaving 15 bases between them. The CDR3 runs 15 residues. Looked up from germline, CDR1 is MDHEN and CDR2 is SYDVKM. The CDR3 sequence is CASSFRGPTVDTQYF. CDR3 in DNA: TGTGCCAGCAGTTTCCGGGGACCTACCGTAGATACGCAGTATTTT.

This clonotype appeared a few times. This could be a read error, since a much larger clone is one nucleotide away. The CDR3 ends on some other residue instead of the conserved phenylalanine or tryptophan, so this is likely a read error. CDR3 sequence: CSANENPGQGFRNQPQHS. The CDR3 DNA reads as TGCAGTGCTAACGAAAACCCGGGACAGGGTTTTCGCAATCAGCCCCAGCATTCT. V usage is TRBV20-1 and J usage is TRBJ1-5; 9 nucleotides agree with TRBD1. V trimming: 4 bases; J trimming: 2 bases; junction bases outside the gene matches: 15. Germline V gene lookup returns CDR1 DFQATT and CDR2 SNEGSKA (reference sequence). This CDR3 has 18 residues.